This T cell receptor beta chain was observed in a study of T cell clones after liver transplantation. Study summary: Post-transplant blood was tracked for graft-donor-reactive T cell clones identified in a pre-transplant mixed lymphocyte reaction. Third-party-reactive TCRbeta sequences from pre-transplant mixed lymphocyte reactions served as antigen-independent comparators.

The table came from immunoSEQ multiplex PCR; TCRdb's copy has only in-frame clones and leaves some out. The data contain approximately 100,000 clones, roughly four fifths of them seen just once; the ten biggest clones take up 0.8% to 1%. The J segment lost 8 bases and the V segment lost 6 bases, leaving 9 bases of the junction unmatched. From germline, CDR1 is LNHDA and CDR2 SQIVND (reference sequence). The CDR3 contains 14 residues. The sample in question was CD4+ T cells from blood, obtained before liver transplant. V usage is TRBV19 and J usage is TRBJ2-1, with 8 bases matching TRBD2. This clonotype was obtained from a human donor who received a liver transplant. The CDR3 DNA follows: TGTGCCAGTAGCCTCGATAGCGGGAAAGATGAGCAGTTCTTC. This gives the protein CASSLDSGKDEQFF.